The 30 T cell receptor beta chains in this list originate from one sample, sequenced in a study of blood T cell repertoires in COVID-19. Data came from immunoSEQ multiplex PCR; TCRdb stores just in-frame clones and leaves some out. The top ten clones hold more than 1% of a sample with around 150,000 clones, approximately 81% of them seen once. Sequenced input: peripheral blood. The receptors derive from a man aged 40-49 years with acute or convalescent COVID-19.

The chain employs TRBV7-9 and TRBJ2-2, with a weak D call TRBD1 (5 bases). Trimming left V 10 bases short and J 5 bases short, with 14 bases between. The germline gives CDR1 SEHNR, CDR2 FQNEAQ (reference sequence). This CDR3 region has 13 residues. The CDR3 DNA sequence: TGTGCCAACCGCCAGGGAAGGACCGGGGAGCTGTTTTTT. It yields the protein CANRQGRTGELFF.

V and J are TRBV29-1 and TRBJ1-1; 7 positions agree with TRBD1. Per the germline V gene, CDR1 is SQVTM and CDR2 is ANQGSEA. The V and J ends lost 4 bases and 4 bases, in that order; junction bases with no gene match: 6. CDR3 size: 13 residues. CDR3 sequence (DNA): TGCAGCGTTGCAGGGGGAGGTAGCACTGAAGCTTTCTTT. Translating gives CSVAGGGSTEAFF.

This clone was counted between two and nine times. CDR3 coding DNA: TGTGCCAGCTCACCACCGTCAGGTGATTCCTACAATGAGCAGTTCTTC. This encodes CASSPPSGDSYNEQFF. The chain carries TRBV18 and TRBJ2-1; the D is unclear. Germline V gives CDR1 KGHSH, CDR2 LQKENI. The V end lost 0 bases, the J end lost 1 base, and 10 bases lay between the germline ends. CDR3 length: 16 amino acids.

J is TRBJ1-6 and V is TRBV7-9; TRBD1 is a possible D gene (5 bases). The germline V gene encodes CDR1 SEHNR and CDR2 FQNEAQ (reference sequence). The V end was cut by 5 bases, the J end by 9 bases, with 14 bases between. The CDR3 is 14 amino acids. The CDR3 sequence: CASSVGQAGSPLHF. In DNA form, the CDR3 reads TGTGCCAGCAGCGTCGGACAAGCTGGTTCACCCCTCCACTTT.

The chain employs TRBV6-6 and TRBJ2-7, with 8 bases fitting TRBD2. Germline V gene lookup returns CDR1 MNHNY and CDR2 SVGAGI (reference sequence). CDR3 length: 15 residues. The trim removed 7 bases at V and 5 bases at J, leaving 13 bases unmatched. CDR3 coding DNA: TGTGCCAGCATAGATACTAGCGGAGCATCTCACGAGCAGTACTTC. It is translated as CASIDTSGASHEQYF.

This chain uses TRBV29-1 with TRBJ1-1; 7 bases are a match to TRBD1. CDR1 is SQVTM and CDR2 is ANQGSEA in the germline V gene. The CDR3 contains 14 residues. V shed 4 bases, J shed 4 bases, and the junction held 9 bases outside the gene matches. The CDR3 DNA is TGCAGCGTTGTTACAGGGGAGACCCCCACTGAAGCTTTCTTT. Protein sequence: CSVVTGETPTEAFF. The full variable domain, completed using reference TRBV29-1 and TRBJ1-1, is SAVISQKPSRDICQRGTSLTIQCQVDSQVTMMFWYRQQPGQSLTLIATANQGSEATYESGFVIDKFPISRPNLTFSTLTVSNMSPEDSSIYLCSVVTGETPTEAFFGQGTRLTVV.

This chain connects TRBV28 to TRBJ2-7; no clear D. CDR1 and CDR2 from the germline V gene are MDHEN and SYDVKM. The CDR3 is 13 amino acids. The ends were cut back, 5 bases at V and 7 bases at J, with 15 bases in the middle. The chain's CDR3 is CASSPAWSREQYF. In nucleotides, the CDR3 is TGTGCCAGCAGTCCCGCCTGGTCGCGAGAGCAGTACTTC.

The chain employs TRBV28 and TRBJ2-1; TRBD2 matches at 10 bases. CDR3 size: 19 residues. Germline V gene sequence: CDR1 MDHEN, CDR2 SYDVKM. The J segment lost 8 bases and the V segment lost 0 bases, leaving 16 bases of the junction unmatched. The CDR3 sequence is CASSLWASGGRSSSYEQFF. Here the CDR3 DNA reads TGTGCCAGCAGTTTATGGGCTAGCGGGGGCCGTTCATCAAGCTATGAGCAGTTCTTC.

V gene TRBV5-1 combines with J gene TRBJ2-1; TRBD1 might be the D (6 bases). Looked up from germline, CDR1 is SGHRS and CDR2 is YFSETQ. V lost 4 bases to trimming and J lost 2 bases, with 13 bases between them. The CDR3 extends over 15 amino acids. CDR3 in amino acids: CASSVEQGTYNEQFF. CDR3 sequence (DNA): TGCGCCAGCAGCGTGGAACAGGGTACCTACAATGAGCAGTTCTTC.

The count of this clone is one. The chain links TRBV5-8 to TRBJ2-7; 8 bases line up with TRBD1. Looked up from germline, CDR1 is SGHTS and CDR2 is YDEGEE. V trimming: 2 bases; J trimming: 3 bases; junction bases outside the gene matches: 4. This CDR3 comprises 14 residues. CDR3 sequence reads: CASSFLGTGYEQYF. The CDR3, as DNA: TGTGCCAGCAGCTTCTTAGGGACAGGCTACGAGCAGTACTTC.

This sequence joins TRBV6-5 and TRBJ2-7; 9 bases are a match to TRBD2. The CDR3 extends over 16 amino acids. Germline V gives CDR1 MNHEY, CDR2 SVGAGI. With V trimmed by 0 bases and J by 7 bases, 10 bases remained unmatched. The CDR3 nucleotides are TGTGCCAGCAGTTACTCGGTTGCGGGGGGGCTCTGGGAGCAGTACTTC. This translates into CASSYSVAGGLWEQYF.

J is TRBJ1-6 and V is TRBV11-2, with D possibly matching TRBD1 (6 bases). CDR1 and CDR2 (germline): SGHAT, FQNNGV. CDR3 length: 15 amino acids. V lost 6 bases and J lost 8, with 17 bases in between. The CDR3 nucleotides read TGTGCCAGCAGTATCGGGCGAGGGGGACATTCACCCCTCCACTTT. Protein product: CASSIGRGGHSPLHF.

V gene TRBV28 combines with J gene TRBJ1-2, with D perhaps matching TRBD1 (5 bases). V lost 7 bases and J lost 8, with 17 bases in between. The CDR3 spans 13 residues. The germline V gene has CDR1 MDHEN and CDR2 SYDVKM. The CDR3 coding sequence is TGTGCCAGCATCCCGGACGGGTCAGGGGGCTACACCTTC. Protein product: CASIPDGSGGYTF.

The chain's CDR3 is CASSLRIDSSPGGTEAFF. The CDR3 DNA follows: TGTGCCAGCAGCTTAAGGATAGATAGTAGCCCAGGGGGGACTGAAGCTTTCTTT. V usage is TRBV7-3 and J usage is TRBJ1-1; TRBD1 matches at 7 bases. The germline CDR1 and CDR2 sequences are SGHTA and FQGTGA. The CDR3 is 18 amino acids. V lost 1 base and J lost 5; bases outside the gene matches: 16.

In DNA, the CDR3 is TGTGCCATCAGTGAGTCCAATAGTGGTTCCTACGAGCAGTACTTC. Amino acid sequence: CAISESNSGSYEQYF. This chain uses TRBV10-3 with TRBJ2-7, with D unresolved. Germline V gives CDR1 ENHRY, CDR2 SYGVKD. The CDR3 is 15 amino acids. Trimming removed 0 bases from V and 1 base from J, with 10 bases in between.

This clone occurred once. The chain is built from TRBV30 and TRBJ1-1; D uncertain. This CDR3 contains 12 residues. V lost 2 bases to trimming and J lost 3 bases, with 7 bases between them. Germline values: CDR1 GTSNPN, CDR2 SVGIG (reference sequence). For the CDR3, the DNA is TGTGCCTGGAGTCCCTCAGACACTGAAGCTTTCTTT. Protein sequence: CAWSPSDTEAFF.

The table lists this clone with a few counts. This chain's CDR3 is CASSPGWGREKLFF. The CDR3 DNA reads TGTGCCAGCTCACCCGGCTGGGGCCGAGAAAAACTGTTTTTT. The rearrangement links TRBV18 to TRBJ1-4, with D possibly TRBD1 on 5 matching bases. Germline lookup yields CDR1 KGHSH and CDR2 LQKENI. The CDR3 consists of 14 residues. V was pared by 3 bases and J by 8 bases, with 13 bases between.

J is TRBJ2-3 and V is TRBV10-3, with TRBD1 matching 8 bases. The trim removed 7 bases at V and 2 bases at J, leaving 5 bases unmatched. The CDR3 totals 14 residues. CDR1 and CDR2 (germline): ENHRY, SYGVKD. This chain's CDR3 is CAINSDRATDTQYF. The CDR3 coding sequence is TGTGCCATCAACTCGGACAGGGCCACAGATACGCAGTATTTT.

This clone was counted a single time. The V and J genes are TRBV5-4 and TRBJ2-1; 8 bases fit TRBD2. V was clipped by 0 bases and J by 8 bases; unmatched bases: 10. The CDR3 is 16 amino acids. CDR1 and CDR2 (germline): SGHNT, YYREEE (reference sequence). The CDR3 DNA follows: TGTGCCAGCAGCTTGGGCCTTAGCGGGGTCATTGATGAGCAGTTCTTC. Protein sequence: CASSLGLSGVIDEQFF.

The chain has TRBV7-2 and TRBJ1-6; weak D call: TRBD1 (6 bases). CDR1 is SGHTA and CDR2 is FQGNSA in the germline V gene. CDR3 length: 17 amino acids. Trimming shortened V by 7 bases and J by 4 bases, and 20 bases separated the two germline ends. CDR3 coding DNA: TGTGCCAGCACCTCCCAGGCAGGGGCTCAATATAATTCACCCCTCCACTTT. Its protein is CASTSQAGAQYNSPLHF.

The DNA for the CDR3 is TGTGCCAGCAGCGTAGGGTTGGCAGGGGGCACCTATGGCTACACCTTC. It translates to CASSVGLAGGTYGYTF. The rearrangement links TRBV9 to TRBJ1-2, with 8 bases matching TRBD1. Germline CDR1 and CDR2: SGDLS and YYNGEE. CDR3 size: 16 residues. The J segment lost 4 bases and the V segment lost 0 bases, leaving 8 bases of the junction unmatched.

The V gene is TRBV10-2, the J gene TRBJ1-2; TRBD1 is a possible D gene (5 bases). Per germline, CDR1 WSHSY and CDR2 SAAADI. The CDR3 loop spans 13 amino acids. V gave up 3 bases and J gave up 13 bases, with 18 bases separating them. CDR3 in amino acids: CASSDRGIGSITF. The CDR3 DNA follows: TGCGCCAGCAGTGACCGGGGGATAGGGTCAATCACCTTC.

With regard to this clone: This specimen includes other DNA sequences encoding the same CDR3. V is TRBV6-2 or TRBV6-3 and J is TRBJ2-5, with 12 bases lining up with TRBD2. V shed 6 bases and J 2 bases; nucleotides not matched to a gene: 7. CDR1 is MNHEY, CDR2 SVGEGT, per germline. CDR3 length: 16 amino acids. The CDR3 sequence is CASSPRTSGGQETQYF. CDR3 bases: TGTGCCAGCAGCCCCCGAACTAGCGGGGGGCAAGAGACCCAGTACTTC.

The chain uses TRBV19 and TRBJ2-7; TRBD2 is a possible D gene (7 bases). The V and J ends lost 1 base and 2 bases respectively, with 9 bases between them. From germline, CDR1 is LNHDA and CDR2 SQIVND (reference sequence). The CDR3 contains 14 residues. For the CDR3, the DNA is TGTGCCAGTAGTATAGCGGGGGGCCCCTACGAGCAGTACTTC. Protein product: CASSIAGGPYEQYF.

This chain joins TRBV19 and TRBJ2-3; D remains unclear. Germline V gene sequence: CDR1 LNHDA, CDR2 SQIVND (reference sequence). Trimming left V 1 base short and J 2 bases short, with 4 bases between. The CDR3 loop spans 13 amino acids. The CDR3 DNA reads as TGTGCCAGTAGTATAGCTAACACAGATACGCAGTATTTT. It yields the protein CASSIANTDTQYF.

V and J are TRBV5-1 and TRBJ2-5, with D possibly matching TRBD1 (6 bases). CDR1 is SGHRS, CDR2 YFSETQ, per germline. The CDR3 length is 15 residues. The V end was cut by 2 bases, the J end by 2 bases, with 13 bases between. In nucleotides, the CDR3 is TGCGCCAGCAGCTTCTTATCGGGACATCAAGAGACCCAGTACTTC. Translated: CASSFLSGHQETQYF.

The chain links TRBV5-6 to TRBJ2-2, with D possibly being TRBD2 (6 bases). The CDR3 totals 15 residues. V shed 0 bases and J shed 5 bases, with 11 bases lying between them. Looked up from germline, CDR1 is SGHDT and CDR2 is YYEEEE. The CDR3 DNA follows: TGTGCCAGCAGCTTGGTCGGGGGAGGTACCGGGGAGCTGTTTTTT. Encoded protein: CASSLVGGGTGELFF.

This rearrangement joins TRBV19 to TRBJ1-5; 12 nucleotides align to TRBD1. The CDR3 spans 17 residues. Germline V gives CDR1 LNHDA, CDR2 SQIVND (reference sequence). Germline trimming cut 4 bases from V and 2 bases from J; bases unmatched to any gene: 6. The CDR3 DNA reads as TGTGCCAGTAGTAAGGGACAGGGGGCGCGAGGCAATCAGCCCCAGCATTTT. Translation: CASSKGQGARGNQPQHF.

The chain joins TRBV10-2 to TRBJ1-2, with 10 bases fitting TRBD1. CDR1 and CDR2 (germline): WSHSY, SAAADI. This CDR3 has 12 residues. The V and J ends lost 10 bases and 8 bases, in that order; junction bases with no gene match: 7. CDR3 nucleotides: TGCGCCACACGAGGGACAGGGGAAGGCTACACCTTC. Translating gives CATRGTGEGYTF.

The chain employs TRBV5-8 and TRBJ2-1, with 8 bases identical to TRBD1. Germline V CDR1 and CDR2: SGHTS, YDEGEE. The CDR3 loop spans 13 amino acids. V lost 4 bases, J lost 6 bases, and 3 bases stayed unmatched. The CDR3 region has the DNA TGTGCCAGCAGCCGGGACAGGCGCAATGAGCAGTTCTTC. Its protein product is CASSRDRRNEQFF.